This T cell receptor beta chain was found in a study of T cells in Graves' hyperthyroidism and ophthalmopathy. Authors of the study amplified TCR beta CDR3 regions from RNA transcripts. The HTBI primer set drove a first-round RT-PCR of the TCR CDR3. TCRdb processed the multiplex PCR reads anew with MiXCR; each CDR3 protein has one entry. This sample has around 700,000 distinct CDR3 sequences, with about 19% found just once. Losses at the gene ends were 2 bases for V and 6 bases for J; bases not matched to a gene: 2. The CDR3 runs to 13 residues. CDR1 and CDR2 (germline): SGHRS, YFSETQ. The rearrangement joins TRBV5-1 to TRBJ2-1; the match to TRBD2 covers 7 bases. Sequences were obtained from blood. The sequence was obtained from a woman in her 50s with Graves' hyperthyroidism that later progressed to Graves' ophthalmopathy. CDR3 nucleotide sequence: TGCGCCAGCAGCTTCGGACTAGTCAATGAGCAGTTCTTC. Translation: CASSFGLVNEQFF.